This TCR beta chain appears in the sequencing data of a study of blood T cell repertoires in COVID-19. Produced via immunoSEQ multiplex PCR; TCRdb's table is partial and in-frame only. Found here are around 26,000 clones, around 88% of them singletons; the top ten hold about 9.3%. This CDR3 is built from 18 residues. From germline, CDR1 is WSHSY and CDR2 SAAADI. V gave up 7 bases and J gave up 4 bases; unmatched junction bases: 13. V usage is TRBV10-2 and J usage is TRBJ2-2, with 12 bases that match TRBD2. This receptor was taken from a human donor with active COVID-19. The donor label of this sample is uncertain. Sequencing was performed on peripheral blood. CDR3 in amino acids: CASIGLSTSGSFTGELFF. DNA for the CDR3: TGCGCCAGCATTGGCCTCTCGACTAGCGGGAGTTTCACCGGGGAGCTGTTTTTT.